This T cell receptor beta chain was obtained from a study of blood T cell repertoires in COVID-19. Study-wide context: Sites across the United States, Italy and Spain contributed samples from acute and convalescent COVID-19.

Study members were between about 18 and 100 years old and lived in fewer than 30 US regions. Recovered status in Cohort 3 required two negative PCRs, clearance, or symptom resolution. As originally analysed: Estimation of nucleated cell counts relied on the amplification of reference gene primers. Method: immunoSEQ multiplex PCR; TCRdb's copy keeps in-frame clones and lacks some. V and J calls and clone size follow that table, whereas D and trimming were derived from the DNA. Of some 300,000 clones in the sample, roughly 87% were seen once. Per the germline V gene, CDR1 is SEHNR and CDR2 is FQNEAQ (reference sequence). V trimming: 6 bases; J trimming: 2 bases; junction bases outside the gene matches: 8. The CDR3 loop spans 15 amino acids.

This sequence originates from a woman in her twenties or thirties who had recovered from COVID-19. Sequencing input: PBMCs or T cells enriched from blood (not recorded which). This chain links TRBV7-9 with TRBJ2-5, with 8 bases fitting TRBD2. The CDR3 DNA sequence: TGTGCCAGCAGGTATCCGGGAGGGGGACAAGAGACCCAGTACTTC. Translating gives CASRYPGGGQETQYF.